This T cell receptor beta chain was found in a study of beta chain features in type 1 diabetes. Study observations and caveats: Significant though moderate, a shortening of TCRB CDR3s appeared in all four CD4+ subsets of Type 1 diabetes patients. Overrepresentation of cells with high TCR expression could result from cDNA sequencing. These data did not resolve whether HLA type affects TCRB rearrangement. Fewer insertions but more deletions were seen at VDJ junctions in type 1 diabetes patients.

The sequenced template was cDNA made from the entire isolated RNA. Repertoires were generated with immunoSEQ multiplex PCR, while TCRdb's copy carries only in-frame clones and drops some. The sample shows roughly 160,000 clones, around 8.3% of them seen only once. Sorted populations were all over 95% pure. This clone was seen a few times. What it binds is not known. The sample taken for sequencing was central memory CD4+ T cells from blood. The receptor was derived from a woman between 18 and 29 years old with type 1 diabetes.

This CDR3 is CASRWGQGLDEQFF. DNA for the CDR3: TGTGCCAGCCGATGGGGACAGGGTTTAGATGAGCAGTTCTTC. The chain joins TRBV2 to TRBJ2-1; 9 bases match TRBD1. V gave up 8 bases and J gave up 8 bases; unmatched junction bases: 10. Germline loops: CDR1 SNHLY, CDR2 FYNNEI. This CDR3 region has 14 residues.